This TCR beta chain was obtained from a study of blood T cell repertoires in COVID-19 (dated by TCRdb to between 2020 and 2021). Regarding the complete study: Samples covering the acute and convalescent phases of COVID-19 were provided by collaborators in the United States, Italy and Spain. The material from the prospective study consisted of cDNA or gDNA derived from T cells, B-cell-depleted T cells, or PBMCs. Deeply sampled blood TCRbeta repertoires from subjects exposed to, actively infected with, or recovered from COVID-19 were included in the dataset. The repertoires were made available in a free public database intended to serve as a resource for research on the immune response to SARS-CoV-2. The samples were drawn from the first 160 participants of the ongoing ImmuneRACE study and from 950 to 1,500 subjects provided by 6 global collaborators. A de-identified subject ID, COVID-19 status, age in years and sex were almost always included in the sample metadata. Where HLA class I and class II types were available, the types were taken from metadata supplied by the sample provider, not from assay-based typing.

Each collaborating institution followed its own protocols to collect whole blood in K2EDTA tubes. For TCRbeta analysis, collaborator samples were shipped as frozen whole blood, as isolated PBMCs, or as DNA extracted from either sample type. What the research found in general, with its limitations: The quantity of clinical and demographic metadata differed by source and by participant and was supplied without curation.

V is trimmed back by 5 bases and J by 1 base, and the junction contains 7 bases that no gene match accounts for. From a lookup of the germline V gene, CDR1 and CDR2 are SGHRS and YFSETQ. The CDR3 spans 15 residues, from the cysteine through the phenylalanine. The sequence is cut down to CDR3 DNA, 45 bases in frame from base 1. TCRbeta CDR3 regions were amplified from genomic DNA using the immunoSEQ Assay, a bias-controlled multiplex PCR. The authors' pipeline ran thus. Within the assay, amplification of reference gene primers was used to estimate how many nucleated cells each sample contained. Sequence reads were collapsed and filtered to measure the absolute abundance of every unique TCRbeta CDR3 rearrangement. For each sample, productive Simpson clonality was calculated as the square root of Simpson's diversity index over productive rearrangements. The table was pulled from immuneACCESS by TCRdb, which kept in-frame rearrangements only. Such tables lose some clones; where checked, under half of the loss comes from unresolved V genes, and the rest has no known cause. V, J and clone size are taken as reported in that table, and D and trimming were inferred from the DNA itself. Across this sample there are more than 95,000 clones, with 80% to 90% seen only once. Less than 4.5% of the sample is in the top ten clones.

Regarding this clone: Its antigen is still unknown. Base qualities are missing; no much larger clone stands one base away.

The rearrangement combines TRBV5-1 with TRBJ2-3, with TRBD1 matching 7 junction bases. The sequenced sample consisted of peripheral blood. This TCR derives from a human donor in a cohort sampled during active COVID-19. The DNA is TGCGCCAGCAGTTCCGTCACAGGGGGCACAGATACGCAGTATTTT. Its translation is CASSSVTGGTDTQYF.